This T cell receptor beta chain emerged from a study of blood T cell repertoires in COVID-19. Looking at the study overall: Samples came from the United States, Italy and Spain, spanning acute and convalescent COVID-19. Sample material is recorded as cDNA or gDNA derived from T cells, B-cell-depleted T cells, or PBMCs.

Germline assignment: CDR1 SNHLY and CDR2 FYNNEI. The V segment lost 4 bases and the J segment 4 bases; nucleotides outside the gene matches: 5. The CDR3 totals 15 residues. Original analysis: Counts of nucleated cells, estimated from reference gene primer amplification, were obtained. Clones were read by immunoSEQ multiplex PCR, and TCRdb kept only the in-frame ones, dropping some. V, J and clone size were drawn from that table, and D and trimming were deduced from the DNA. The sample contains 130,000 or so clones, around 84% of which appear only once. This chain links TRBV2 with TRBJ2-2, with 8 bases lining up with TRBD1. Sequencing used peripheral blood. The clonotype was recovered from a woman aged 60-75 years with acute or convalescent COVID-19. In nucleotides, the CDR3 is TGTGCCAGCAGTGGTATGGACAGGGCCACCGGGGAGCTGTTTTTT. Amino acid sequence: CASSGMDRATGELFF.